The text below deals with one T cell receptor (beta chain). Its antigen specificity is not known. Taken from the germline V gene, the CDR1 and CDR2 loops are KGHSH and LQKENI. Trimming takes 2 bases from V and 4 bases from J, and the germline ends sit 15 bases apart. The CDR3 runs 17 residues from the cysteine to the phenylalanine. The retained sequence is limited to the CDR3, 51 bases, with the frame set at the first base. These data come from a study of cytomegalovirus exposure and HLA in healthy donors (dated by TCRdb to 2015 to 2018). General notes on the study: An earlier analysis of some 600 of the donors reported 276 Gb of sequence data and 117 million unique TCR beta sequences obtained from about 179 million T cells. Of the 300 to 500 genotyped donors, 75% to 85% were placed in the genetic ancestry cluster associated with self-reported Caucasian donors. The study used immunosequencing to profile the T cell repertoires of approximately 650 subjects and linked those repertoires to cytomegalovirus serostatus. Donor age, sex, ethnicity and CMV serostatus were compiled together with the repertoire data. On average, 235,054 unique TCR beta nucleotide sequences were sequenced per donor among a few hundred genotyped donors of the cohort, with 15% to 20% of those sequences being non-productive. An earlier analysis of 587 of the donors used high-throughput TCR beta sequencing to judge whether each TCR beta V gene segment behaved as functional or pseudogenic. Around 320 gigabases of sequencing data and 80 million or so unique TCR sequences were included in an early release covering about 620 HLA-typed donors. Rather than using new phenotypic data, the later analysis identified candidate immune exposures from TCR beta sequences and from how often those sequences occurred across donors. A separate validation cohort of roughly 110 different subjects was used in addition to the roughly 720-subject first cohort. The number of typed donors differed by locus: about 620-630 for A, B, C, DRB1 and DQB1; some 500 for DQA1; 606 for DPA1; and roughly 490 for DPB1. To predict cytomegalovirus infection status, the study brought together high-throughput TCR immunosequencing, statistical association of individual TCRs with disease status, and machine learning. The study aimed to test whether cataloging public T cell receptors could reveal signatures of past pathogen exposure. A handful of DR-DQ haplotypes were handled as single units for association and clustering because linkage in the cohort was strong. Class I and class II HLA loci were covered by the typing at four-digit resolution. All discovery cohort repertoires had been generated on a single sequencing platform. In a later genetic analysis, genome-wide SNP genotypes for about 65% of the 666 donors were used, and that subset was treated as a discovery cohort. A later analysis re-examined previously published TCR beta repertoires from several hundred donors and added high-resolution HLA genotyping to investigate patterns of TCR occurrence.

The cohort consisted of 666 healthy bone marrow donors. At the time of sampling, all cohort members were nominally healthy, though unrecorded immune exposures were likely present. The donor was CMV seronegative and was included in the group of 352 seronegative cohort members. Each donor provided a peripheral blood sample, and peripheral blood mononuclear cells were used for TCR beta sequencing. The Qiagen DNeasy Blood Extraction Kit was used to extract genomic DNA from the blood cell samples. Findings and caveats that apply to the study as a whole: A later genetic analysis associated a missense DCLRE1C variant with V-gene and J-gene trimming of TCR beta chains, and an independent cohort replicated the association. The authors suggested that the approach could potentially be generalized to other disease states and immunological phenotypes. Some IMGT-functional V segments, including TRBV6-2 and TRBV6-3, could not be told apart with the 87-base-pair reads, so those segments were excluded. Correlated functional status among segregating V segments might be attributable to linkage disequilibrium, but an unknown experimental factor could not be ruled out. Strong co-occurrence of HLA alleles, especially DR and DQ, made assigning TCR associations to individual alleles difficult. Cytomegalovirus status was reported to be diagnosed by the classifier with high specificity and sensitivity in both the original and validation cohorts. Because counts were too low, roughly 18 rarely observed V segments, including chromosome 9 orphons, were left out of the earlier analysis of some 640 of the donors. A cluster of highly shared sequence variants was judged likely to be a technical artifact of the sequencing pipeline. In a later analysis, HLA-associated TCR beta chains showed more clonal expansion and lower generation probabilities than non-associated chains that were equally common. In a later analysis, TCR association rates were found to vary across HLA loci, with the most associated TCRs seen for DRB1 alleles and the fewest for HLA-C alleles. Most TCR sequences were seen in very few donors, while some public TCRs were found in many individuals. In this cohort, only TCR beta chains were sequenced, and detectable features were limited by the absence of alpha or paired-chain data. Broadly in line with IMGT annotations, most TCR beta V segments showed up in productive rearrangements about 87% or about 30% of the time in an earlier analysis of roughly 590 of the donors. In a later analysis, several top co-occurrence clusters were reported to appear linked to parvovirus B19, influenza, CMV and Epstein-Barr virus. A further reported finding was that TCR beta sequences accurately predicted the HLA-A and HLA-B alleles for most subjects in the first cohort. Roughly uniform sequencing depth across donors was assumed in presence/absence analyses, although this assumption may not hold. At a false discovery rate of 0.05, a later analysis linked around 15,000 TCR beta sequences to specific HLA alleles. Three of the identified cytomegalovirus-associated TCR beta chains were confirmed in vitro to be specific for cytomegalovirus antigens. HLA typing was unavailable for some donors at each locus, so association tests used only the typed subset. A later analysis found that most CMV-associated TCR beta chains appeared HLA-restricted, with HLA associations seemingly driven largely by CMV exposure. Compared with the approximately 670-donor mean, donors in an Asian-associated ancestry cluster had fewer N-insertions in productive TCRs, according to a later genetic analysis. A total of fewer than 200 TCR beta chains were listed by the study as associated with cytomegalovirus. CMV serostatus was the only immune exposure information available for the cohort.

The receptor library was made with the immunoSEQ multiplex PCR assay. For the multiplex PCR, a mixture combining 60 forward primers for TCR Vbeta segments and 13 reverse primers for TCR Jbeta segments was used. Amplification of the CDR3 region of rearranged TCR beta genes was performed with a multiplex PCR assay on genomic DNA. The amplified TCR beta libraries were sequenced on the Illumina HiSeq System as 87-base-pair reads. Per the source publication's procedure: In a later analysis, 80 million or so unique TCR beta chains were counted across the 500 to 700 repertoires, and around 10 million of these chains were shared by at least two donors. Raw reads were error-corrected and collapsed into unique sequences with a nearest-neighbor algorithm that merged closely related sequences to remove PCR and sequencing errors. CDR3 sequences were aligned to IMGT reference sequences to assign V, D and J gene segments. Each retained sequence needed at least a six-nucleotide match to both a V gene segment and a J gene segment. Rearrangements were classified as productive when the CDR3 lacked stop codons and remained in frame with V and J, and all other rearrangements were classified as non-productive. Following IMGT convention, CDR3 was defined as the stretch from the second conserved V-encoded cysteine up to the conserved J-encoded phenylalanine. The earlier analysis of about 620 of the donors excluded sequences that lacked an unambiguous match to a single V gene segment. In an earlier analysis of around 600 of the donors, V segments were called functional above 56.7% productive rearrangements and were called segregating when the between-donor standard deviation exceeded 5%. To diagnose cytomegalovirus status from the catalog of TCR beta chain sequences, a statistical classification framework was built. A later analysis assigned V and J genes by comparing TCR nucleotide sequences with IMGT/GENE-DB human TR gene sequences. The TCRdist pipeline was used in a later analysis to assign CDR3 sequences and most-parsimonious VDJ recombination scenarios. In a later analysis, every TCR beta chain was defined by the combination of its CDR3 amino acid sequence and its V-gene family, and reads without a unique V-gene family were dropped. To address suspected cross-contamination and a sequencing artifact, a later analysis removed roughly 640 highly shared, low-generation-probability nucleotide sequences. For each public chain, a later analysis derived a clonal expansion index from normalized ranks of inferred template counts within each repertoire. In a later analysis, generation probabilities were computed with a VDJ recombination model fitted to out-of-frame rearrangements, and the resulting probabilities were checked against IGoR. A later analysis scored TCR-TCR, TCR-HLA and TCR-CMV co-occurrence with hypergeometric tests, applying a repertoire-size bias correction to TCR pairs. False discovery rates were estimated in a later analysis by permuting HLA or CMV assignments 20 times. In a later analysis, co-occurring TCRs were grouped using DBSCAN, with TCRdist sequence similarity added in when clustering inside HLA-allele-positive subsets. Repertoires with fewer than 30,000 or more than 120,000 public chains were left out of co-occurrence clustering, as were about five repertoires with anomalous nucleotide sharing. As stored in TCRdb, this immuneACCESS dataset retains in-frame rearrangements with V and J assigned. A fraction of the clones does not appear; measured against another copy, unresolved V genes explain less than half of the discrepancy, and the remainder lacks a known reason. V, J and clone size are those of that table, while D and trimming were read from the DNA. The table of this sample itemizes approximately 190,000 clones. The top ten hold about 0.74% of the sample.

The rearranged segments are TRBV18 and TRBJ2-6; the D gene is possibly TRBD1, with 6 bases matching. Sequencing was carried out using PBMCs. The source is a boy aged 5 to 17 in good health and CMV-seronegative. The nucleotide sequence is TGTGCCAGCTCACCAGGTTCAGGGGCTGGAGGGGCCAACGTCCTGACTTTC. This is translated as CASSPGSGAGGANVLTF.